This T cell receptor beta chain was observed in a study of shared clonotypes between healthy human individuals. Whole-study findings and limits: Investigators expected sequencing depth to affect clonotype sharing among donors. Represented genetic and exposure-history diversity was restricted by having few donors.

Splitting the CD4+ cells yielded a CD45RA+ naive subset and a CD45RA-negative memory subset. Measured with immunoSEQ multiplex PCR; TCRdb has only the in-frame clones, and not every one. Of millions of clones listed, more than 85% are singletons. V was cut by 4 bases and J by 8 bases, with 19 bases left in between. There are 15 residues in the CDR3. The germline CDR1 and CDR2 sequences are SGHDT and YYEEEE. Of note for this clone: Its specificity is not known.

The chain couples TRBV5-6 to TRBJ2-1; D possibly corresponds to TRBD2 (6 bases). The clonotype originates from a young man in good health. Some clones in this sample may be carry-over from other donors' samples. Input material: naive CD4+ T cells from PBMCs. Regarding subset: CD45RA+ positively selected. CDR3 in amino acids: CASSKVGGGVHEQFF. For the CDR3, the DNA is TGTGCCAGCAGCAAGGTGGGGGGAGGAGTCCATGAGCAGTTCTTC.